These T cell receptor beta chains were read from a single sample in a study of blood T cell repertoires in COVID-19. Produced via immunoSEQ multiplex PCR; TCRdb's table is partial and in-frame only. The sample yields some 150,000 clones, around four fifths seen once. The sequenced material came from peripheral blood. These receptors all stem from a man between 65 and 85 years old with acute or convalescent COVID-19. The CDR3 runs from the conserved cysteine through the conserved F or W. D genes are given only for firm matches. Size tells how often a clone was seen (once, few, many) or the class of an expanded clone, and some rows leave it out.

clone_size j_call v_call d_call cdr3_nt cdr3_aa
- TRBJ1-2 TRBV2 - TGTGCCAGCAGTGATCCGGGAGGCCCTAACTATGGCTACACCTTC CASSDPGGPNYGYTF
- TRBJ2-7 TRBV21-1 - TGTGCCAGCAGCCTCCGAGGACTAGCGGGAGAAAGCTACGAGCAGTACTTC CASSLRGLAGESYEQYF
many TRBJ2-2 TRBV7-2 TRBD2 TGTGCCAGCAGCAAACTAGCGGGAGCCGGGGAGCTGTTTTTT CASSKLAGAGELFF
- TRBJ2-3 TRBV7-8 - TGTGCCAGCAGCCTTAGGAGATCGACCTCAGATACGCAGTATTTT CASSLRRSTSDTQYF
- TRBJ1-2 TRBV7-3 TRBD1 TGTGCCAGCAGCCCGACAGGGCAACCTAACTATGGCTACACCTTC CASSPTGQPNYGYTF
- TRBJ1-2 TRBV6-6 TRBD1 TGTGCCAGCATCCCCACGAGGACAGGGGATACCTATGGCTACACCTTC CASIPTRTGDTYGYTF
once TRBJ1-5 TRBV7-2 - TGTGCCAGCAGCTCAGGCGACGGGGGTCAGCCCCAGCATTTT CASSSGDGGQPQHF
- TRBJ2-5 TRBV19 - TGTGCCAGTAGTAGGTACGGACAGATCAAAGAGACCCAGTACTTC CASSRYGQIKETQYF
- TRBJ2-7 TRBV5-1 - TGCGCCAGCAGCTTGTCTTCCACATCCTACGAGCAGTACTTC CASSLSSTSYEQYF
- TRBJ1-1 TRBV10-3 - TGTGCCATCAGCCTGCTAAAGAACACTGAAGCTTTCTTT CAISLLKNTEAFF
- TRBJ2-4 TRBV19 TRBD1 TGTGCCAGTAGTCGGGTGGGGGACAGGGCTACCATTCAGTACTTC CASSRVGDRATIQYF
- TRBJ1-1 TRBV7-2 TRBD1 TGTGCCAGCAGCTTAGAGGGGGCTGACGTCACTGAAGCTTTCTTT CASSLEGADVTEAFF
once TRBJ2-5 TRBV9 - TGTGCCAGCAGCGTAAACACCCAAGAGACCCAGTACTTC CASSVNTQETQYF
- TRBJ1-2 TRBV7-7 - TGTGCTAGCAGCTTAGCGTTCAGGGCCGACGATGGCTACACCTTC CASSLAFRADDGYTF
- TRBJ2-1 TRBV7-2 - TGTGCCAGCAGCTTAGCTAGCGGAGTATACAATGAGCAGTTCTTC CASSLASGVYNEQFF
- TRBJ2-2 TRBV5-1 TRBD2 TGCGCCAGCAGCTTGGCCCCGTCGGGGGGAAATACCGGGGAGCTGTTTTTT CASSLAPSGGNTGELFF
- TRBJ1-1 TRBV10-3 - TGTGCCATCAGTGCGGAGAGAAACACTGAAGCTTTCTTT CAISAERNTEAFF
- TRBJ1-3 TRBV7-2 - TGTGCCAGCAGCTTAGTAACAAATGCGGGGGCGCGAGGAAACACCATATATTTT CASSLVTNAGARGNTIYF
once TRBJ1-1 TRBV10-2 - TGCGCCAGCAGTGTAGAGGGGAACACTGAAGCTTTCTTT CASSVEGNTEAFF
- TRBJ1-3 TRBV28 - TGTGCGGGGGCAGGGTTTGGAAACACCATATATTTT CAGAGFGNTIYF
- TRBJ1-3 TRBV19 - TGTGCCAGTAGTGATGTAGTCGGCTCTGGAAACACCATATATTTT CASSDVVGSGNTIYF
- TRBJ2-3 TRBV21-1 - TGTGCCAGCACCACGGATGCTAGCGGGAGGCCCACAGATACGCAGTATTTT CASTTDASGRPTDTQYF
- TRBJ2-6 TRBV19 - TGTGCCAGTAAGTCGCGCTCTGGGGCCAACGTCCTGACTTTC CASKSRSGANVLTF
- TRBJ2-3 TRBV19 - TGTGCCAGTAGTAGCACTCCTAGCACAGATACGCAGTATTTT CASSSTPSTDTQYF
- TRBJ2-5 TRBV5-1 TRBD1 TGCGCCAGCAGCTATCAACCGGGACAGCAAGAGACCCAGTACTTC CASSYQPGQQETQYF
- TRBJ2-7 TRBV2 TRBD2 TGTGCCAGCAGTGTTGGGACTAGCGGGATCTCCTACGAGCAGTACTTC CASSVGTSGISYEQYF
- TRBJ1-4 TRBV5-1 - TGCGCCAGCAGCTTGGGGCAGGGGATGGGGAGTGAAAAACTGTTTTTT CASSLGQGMGSEKLFF
- TRBJ2-1 TRBV7-3 TRBD2 TGTGCCAGCAGCTTAAATCCAGCGGGAGTAGGGAATGAGCAGTTCTTC CASSLNPAGVGNEQFF
- TRBJ1-5 TRBV6-1 - TGTGCCAGCAGCAGAACAGGGCCCGGCAATCAGCCCCAGCATTTT CASSRTGPGNQPQHF